This entry describes one T cell receptor (beta chain). The data were obtained in a study of blood T cell repertoires in COVID-19. On the study more broadly: Researchers got acute and convalescent COVID-19 samples from the United States, Italy and Spain. Nucleic acid was either cDNA or gDNA, and it came from T cells, B-cell-depleted T cells, or PBMCs.

Per the original methods: Estimates of nucleated cell counts were drawn from the amplification of reference gene primers. Here immunoSEQ multiplex PCR was the method, and the copy in TCRdb shows in-frame clones only, minus some. The DNA was the basis for D and trimming; V, J and clone size are from that table. This table has roughly 200,000 clones, about 79% appearing once. The sequence came from a human donor in a cohort sampled during active COVID-19. Sequences were obtained from peripheral blood.

CDR3: CASSPSSGVSSYNEQFF. The CDR3 coding sequence is TGTGCCAGCTCACCATCTAGCGGGGTTTCCTCCTACAATGAGCAGTTCTTC. This chain joins TRBV18 and TRBJ2-1, with 9 bases fitting TRBD2. This CDR3 region has 17 residues. Losses at the gene ends were 2 bases for V and 0 bases for J; bases not matched to a gene: 5. The germline V gene has CDR1 KGHSH and CDR2 LQKENI.